Here is one T cell receptor beta chain with its context. In the original processing: It was from reference gene primer amplification that nucleated cell counts were estimated. Libraries were prepared by immunoSEQ multiplex PCR; TCRdb keeps only in-frame clonotypes and omits some of them. V and J calls and clone size come straight from that table; D and trimming were deduced from the DNA. Of just under 150,000 clones in the sample, 84% were seen once. The germline V gene has CDR1 MGHDK and CDR2 SYGVNS. The CDR3 is made up of 13 amino acids. The V end lost 2 bases, the J end lost 4 bases, and 9 bases lay between the germline ends. This entry is derived from a study of blood T cell repertoires in COVID-19. On the study more broadly: Samples taken during acute and convalescent COVID-19 were collected in the United States, Italy and Spain. Sample material is recorded as cDNA or gDNA derived from T cells, B-cell-depleted T cells, or PBMCs.

The V gene is TRBV25-1, the J gene TRBJ2-7, with a possible D match to TRBD2 (5 bases). The sequenced material came from peripheral blood. This TCR derives from a human donor in a cohort sampled during active COVID-19. The CDR3 sequence: CASSEGGLYEQYF. CDR3 bases: TGTGCCAGCAGTGAAGGAGGACTGTACGAGCAGTACTTC.